The 19 T cell receptor beta chains below were found in one sample sequenced in a study of long-term antiretroviral therapy in people with HIV. Sequencing used immunoSEQ v3.0 at survey level. TCRdb keeps only in-frame clones here, not all; method: immunoSEQ multiplex PCR. The table records 20,000 to 25,000 clones, around three quarters of them present only once. This specimen was unsorted PBMCs, taken 4.1 years after starting antiretroviral therapy. Every receptor here comes from a woman aged 40 to 50 with HIV.

The chain employs TRBV7-8 and TRBJ2-1, with D perhaps TRBD2 (6 bases). The germline gives CDR1 SGHVS, CDR2 FQNEAQ. The CDR3 is made up of 14 amino acids. Trimming stripped 5 bases from V and 5 bases from J, with 13 bases between. The CDR3 bases are TGTGCCAGCAGCCCCAGCCGGGAGAACAATGAGCAGTTCTTC. Amino acid sequence: CASSPSRENNEQFF.

This rearrangement joins TRBV29-1 to TRBJ1-2, with 8 bases matching TRBD1. From germline, CDR1 is SQVTM and CDR2 ANQGSEA. This CDR3 has 11 residues. The V segment lost 7 bases and the J segment 8 bases; nucleotides outside the gene matches: 6. CDR3 in DNA: TGCAGCGCTACAGGGGGGAAAGGCTACACCTTC. It translates to CSATGGKGYTF.

This clone has only one observation. This chain links TRBV6-1 with TRBJ1-6, with TRBD1 identical over 7 bases. The CDR3 is made up of 16 amino acids. Germline CDR1 MNHNS, CDR2 SASEGT. V gave up 3 bases and J gave up 8 bases; unmatched junction bases: 10. The CDR3 is CASSERRETGYSPLHF. CDR3 sequence (DNA): TGTGCCAGCAGTGAGCGTCGTGAGACAGGGTATTCACCCCTCCACTTT.

The chain has TRBV7-2 and TRBJ2-4; either TRBD1 or TRBD2 may fit D (6 bases each). Germline assignment: CDR1 SGHTA and CDR2 FQGNSA. Trimming took off 7 bases at V and 1 base at J, with 20 bases between the two ends. CDR3 size: 17 residues. CDR3 amino acids: CASTPGAGRSAKNIQYF. The CDR3 bases are TGTGCCAGCACCCCAGGGGCGGGGCGCTCGGCCAAAAACATTCAGTACTTC.

The table lists this clone with a few counts. This sequence joins TRBV5-1 and TRBJ1-2; no definite D call. CDR1 and CDR2 (germline): SGHRS, YFSETQ. This CDR3 contains 14 residues. Between the trimmed V and J ends, which lost 0 bases and 8 bases, there was a span of 14 bases. The CDR3 nucleotides are TGCGCCAGCAGCTTGGCCCCCACGATGTACGGCTACACCTTC. This encodes CASSLAPTMYGYTF.

V and J are TRBV5-6 and TRBJ2-3; the D gene is possibly TRBD2 (6 bases). Trimming pared 4 bases from V and 2 bases from J, leaving 23 bases between. Germline CDR1 SGHDT, CDR2 YYEEEE. The CDR3 spans 18 residues. The CDR3 sequence: CASSPPSRDSSVTDTQYF. For the CDR3, the DNA is TGTGCCAGCAGCCCCCCTTCCCGGGACTCGTCTGTCACAGATACGCAGTATTTT.

The V call is TRBV7-6, the J call TRBJ2-1; TRBD2 aligns across 9 bases. J gave up 1 base and V 1 base, and 11 bases lay outside the gene matches. The CDR3 is made up of 19 amino acids. The germline V gene has CDR1 SGHVS and CDR2 FNYEAQ. CDR3 sequence reads: CASSLGHKIAGVSYNEQFF. Written as DNA, the CDR3 is TGTGCCAGCAGCTTAGGCCATAAAATAGCGGGAGTTTCCTACAATGAGCAGTTCTTC.

J is TRBJ1-2 and V is TRBV29-1, with TRBD1 matching over 10 bases. Germline-derived CDR1 and CDR2 are SQVTM and ANQGSEA. The CDR3 totals 13 residues. V lost 7 bases to trimming and J lost 4 bases; unmatched junction nucleotides: 6. The CDR3 region has the DNA TGCAGCGCCGGGACAGGGGAAGGCTATGGCTACACCTTC. Translated, it gives CSAGTGEGYGYTF.

J is TRBJ2-2 and V is TRBV10-3, with 14 bases matching TRBD2. CDR3 length equals 14 residues. The ends lost 10 bases at V and 5 bases at J; junction bases unmatched: 3. Germline CDR1 ENHRY, CDR2 SYGVKD. Here the CDR3 DNA reads TGTGCCAGCAGACTAGCGGGAGGGACCGGGGAGCTGTTTTTT. It yields the protein CASRLAGGTGELFF.

This chain joins TRBV15 and TRBJ2-7; 9 bases align to TRBD2. The J segment lost 3 bases and the V segment lost 3 bases, leaving 9 bases of the junction unmatched. The germline gives CDR1 LNHNV, CDR2 YYDKDF (reference sequence). The CDR3 sequence is 16 residues long. Here the CDR3 reads CATSSGRASGIYEQYF. The DNA for the CDR3 is TGTGCCACCAGCAGTGGACGGGCTAGCGGGATCTACGAGCAGTACTTC.

This clone was detected only once. The chain couples TRBV6-6 to TRBJ2-1, with a weak D call TRBD2 (5 bases). The CDR3 runs to 16 residues. Per germline, CDR1 MNHNY and CDR2 SVGAGI (reference sequence). The V and J ends lost 2 bases and 8 bases respectively, with 19 bases between them. The CDR3 DNA reads TGTGCCAGCAGTTACGGTGCCCCTTCTAGCATCGATGAGCAGTTCTTC. Protein product: CASSYGAPSSIDEQFF.

The chain uses TRBV30 and TRBJ1-2; possible D gene TRBD1, 5 bases. This CDR3 region has 14 residues. Looked up from germline, CDR1 is GTSNPN and CDR2 is SVGIG (reference sequence). V lost 2 bases and J 0 bases, leaving 10 bases between the germline ends. The CDR3 nucleotides read TGTGCCTGGAGTCCATCGACAGCTAACTATGGCTACACCTTC. Amino acids: CAWSPSTANYGYTF.

This clone was observed a handful of times. The chain is built from TRBV28 and TRBJ2-7; 8 positions match TRBD2. This CDR3 contains 14 residues. V was pared by 3 bases and J by 4 bases, with 5 bases of the junction left unmatched. In germline, CDR1 is MDHEN, CDR2 SYDVKM. The DNA for the CDR3 is TGTGCCAGCAGTTTTTCTGGACTAGCATACGAGCAGTACTTC. Translating it yields CASSFSGLAYEQYF.

This chain joins TRBV6-5 and TRBJ2-1; 9 nucleotides align to TRBD1. Germline loops: CDR1 MNHEY, CDR2 SVGAGI. This CDR3 comprises 15 residues. The V segment lost 6 bases and the J segment 7 bases; nucleotides outside the gene matches: 10. CDR3 sequence (DNA): TGTGCCAGCAGATTACAGGGGGCGTTTGGGAATGAGCAGTTCTTC. This encodes CASRLQGAFGNEQFF.

The V call is TRBV13, the J call TRBJ2-1; 8 nucleotides agree with TRBD1. The CDR3 sequence is 15 residues long. CDR1 and CDR2 (germline): PRHDT, FYEKMQ (reference sequence). The V and J ends lost 5 bases and 4 bases, in that order; junction bases with no gene match: 7. This CDR3 is CASSPRQGYYNEQFF. CDR3 in DNA: TGTGCCAGCAGCCCCCGACAGGGGTATTACAATGAGCAGTTCTTC.

This clone was found a few times. The J gene is TRBJ2-7, the V gene TRBV4-2, with 8 bases that match TRBD2. J lost 3 bases, V lost 4 bases, and 5 bases had no gene match. The CDR3 is 14 residues long. Germline CDR1 is LGHNA and CDR2 is YNFKEQ. The CDR3 protein is CASSPPLAGYEQYF. CDR3 DNA: TGTGCCAGCAGCCCCCCGCTAGCGGGCTACGAGCAGTACTTC.

This clone was recorded only once. J is TRBJ1-1 and V is TRBV19; a possible D gene is TRBD1 (6 bases). In germline, CDR1 is LNHDA, CDR2 SQIVND (reference sequence). V lost 3 bases and J 5 bases, leaving 13 bases between the germline ends. The CDR3 is 14 amino acids. CDR3 residues: CASSIAGDITEAFF. The CDR3 DNA follows: TGTGCCAGTAGTATCGCAGGGGACATTACTGAAGCTTTCTTT. The whole variable domain, filled in from reference TRBV19 and TRBJ1-1, reads DGGITQSPKYLFRKEGQNVTLSCEQNLNHDAMYWYRQDPGQGLRLIYYSQIVNDFQKGDIAEGYSVSREKKESFPLTVTSAQKNPTAFYLCASSIAGDITEAFFGQGTRLTVV.

The CDR3 DNA sequence: TGCGCCAGCAGCCAAGCAAGCGAGAAGTTCTTC. Encoded protein: CASSQASEKFF. The chain uses TRBV4-1 and TRBJ2-1; D uncertain. CDR1 is MGHRA and CDR2 is YSYEKL in the germline V gene. V lost 1 base and J lost 14, with 9 bases in between. This CDR3 is 11 amino acids long.

V is TRBV5-6 and J is TRBJ2-5; 11 bases match TRBD1. The V gene's germline CDR1 is SGHDT and CDR2 YYEEEE. CDR3 length equals 16 residues. Trimming took 4 bases from V and 1 from J; bases not matched to a gene: 6. DNA for the CDR3: TGTGCCAGCAGCGATAGGACAGGGGGCCCCCAAGAGACCCAGTACTTC. Translating it yields CASSDRTGGPQETQYF.